The 20 T cell receptor beta chains reported below all come from one sample, sequenced in a study of blood T cells in healthy people across ages. A J-beta primer mix and a sample-barcoded 5' primer were used in a second PCR of about 6 to 12 cycles. In TCRdb, the 5' RACE reads were re-called with MiXCR into one record per CDR3 protein. The table has 910,000 or so distinct CDR3 sequences, just over 50% seen once. The sample consisted of blood. The receptor set was obtained from a woman aged 55-75 years in good health.

The CDR3 region is CASSHFGQPETQYF. The DNA for the CDR3 is TGTGCCAGCAGCCATTTTGGGCAGCCAGAGACCCAGTACTTC. The chain employs TRBV3-1 and TRBJ2-7, with no clear D. Gene TRBJ2-5 matches the end of the DNA better, so the J call may be wrong. This CDR3 is 14 amino acids long. Germline CDR1 is LGHDT and CDR2 is YNNKEL (reference sequence).

The chain joins TRBV6-5 to TRBJ2-1, with D possibly TRBD1 on 6 matching bases. The CDR3 extends over 14 amino acids. Germline loops: CDR1 MNHEY, CDR2 SVGAGI. V lost 6 bases to trimming and J lost 0 bases, with 9 bases between them. The CDR3 spells CASRPDSSYNEQFF. The CDR3 bases are TGTGCCAGCAGACCGGACAGCTCCTACAATGAGCAGTTCTTC.

Details on this clonotype: An end of the junction differs from the germline gene, which may be a read error. The V and J genes are TRBV12-3 or TRBV12-4 and TRBJ2-2, with 7 bases fitting TRBD2. This CDR3 has 14 amino acids. CDR3 amino acids: CASGAIPNTGELFF. The DNA for the CDR3 is TGCGCCAGCGGGGCGATCCCGAACACCGGGGAGCTGTTTTTT.

V is TRBV20-1 and J is TRBJ2-2, with D possibly TRBD1 on 5 matching bases. The germline gives CDR1 DFQATT, CDR2 SNEGSKA (reference sequence). This CDR3 contains 11 residues. V lost 6 bases, J lost 9 bases, and 11 bases lay in between. This CDR3 is CSAEWGRELFF. CDR3 sequence (DNA): TGCAGTGCGGAATGGGGCCGGGAGCTGTTTTTT.

This chain links TRBV7-9 with TRBJ2-7; TRBD2 might be the D (5 bases). The germline CDR1 and CDR2 sequences are SEHNR and FQNEAQ (reference sequence). Trimming shortened V by 1 base and J by 3 bases, and 13 bases separated the two germline ends. The CDR3 is 15 residues long. Here the CDR3 reads CASSLVDEGSYEQYF. As DNA, the CDR3 is TGTGCCAGCAGCTTAGTGGATGAGGGAAGCTACGAGCAGTACTTC.

The chain carries TRBV7-2 and TRBJ2-3, with D possibly being TRBD1 (5 bases). The V and J ends lost 9 bases and 0 bases respectively, with 10 bases between them. The length of the CDR3 is 13 residues. The germline CDR1 and CDR2 sequences are SGHTA and FQGNSA. The CDR3 here is CASRQSSTDTQYF. CDR3 in DNA: TGTGCCAGTCGACAGTCCAGCACAGATACGCAGTATTTT.

The rearrangement joins TRBV5-1 to TRBJ1-6; D is ambiguous. Germline V CDR1 and CDR2: SGHRS, YFSETQ. Trimming took off 4 bases at V and 8 bases at J, with 10 bases between the two ends. CDR3 size: 13 residues. CDR3 nucleotides: TGCGCCAGCAGCCCTGGACCCGATTCACCCCTCCACTTT. This gives the protein CASSPGPDSPLHF. Together with reference TRBV5-1 and TRBJ1-6, the CDR3 gives the full variable domain: KAGVTQTPRYLIKTRGQQVTLSCSPISGHRSVSWYQQTPGQGLQFLFEYFSETQRNKGNFPGRFSGRQFSNSRSEMNVSTLELGDSALYLCASSPGPDSPLHFGNGTRLTVT.

This clonotype was seen a few times. The V and J genes are TRBV14 and TRBJ1-2; TRBD1 matches at 7 bases. The J segment lost 8 bases and the V segment lost 4 bases, leaving 7 bases of the junction unmatched. The CDR3 has 13 residues. In germline, CDR1 is SGHDN, CDR2 FVKESK. The DNA of the CDR3 is TGTGCCAGCAGCCGCTACAGGGGCCGGGGCTACACCTTC. Its protein product is CASSRYRGRGYTF. Full variable domain (missing parts from reference TRBV14 and TRBJ1-2): EAGVTQFPSHSVIEKGQTVTLRCDPISGHDNLYWYRRVMGKEIKFLLHFVKESKQDESGMPNNRFLAERTGGTYSTLKVQPAELEDSGVYFCASSRYRGRGYTFGSGTRLTVV.

The chain carries TRBV5-1 and TRBJ2-7, with 11 bases lining up with TRBD2. Germline V lookup: CDR1 SGHRS, CDR2 YFSETQ. The CDR3 has 15 amino acids. V lost 3 bases and J lost 1; bases outside the gene matches: 3. The CDR3 bases are TGCGCCAGCAGCTGGGGACTAGCGGAATCCTACGAGCAGTACTTC. Protein sequence: CASSWGLAESYEQYF.

The CDR3 is CSARDTSGRFAEQFF. The DNA for the CDR3 is TGCAGTGCTAGAGATACTAGCGGGAGATTTGCTGAGCAGTTCTTC. The chain is built from TRBV20-1 and TRBJ2-1, with TRBD2 matching over 11 bases. This CDR3 has 15 amino acids. Germline CDR1 reads DFQATT; CDR2 reads SNEGSKA (reference sequence). The trim removed 0 bases at V and 9 bases at J, leaving 7 bases unmatched.

This clonotype came up many times. The rearrangement uses TRBV29-1 and TRBJ2-7; tentative D call: TRBD2 (6 bases). This CDR3 has 13 amino acids. V shed 3 bases and J shed 3 bases, with 12 bases lying between them. CDR1 SQVTM and CDR2 ANQGSEA come from the germline V gene. DNA for the CDR3: TGCAGCGTTGACCGGAGGGGCGGCTACGAGCAGTACTTC. This encodes CSVDRRGGYEQYF.

This clonotype was observed a few times. V is TRBV11-2 and J is TRBJ2-7; no clear D gene. This CDR3 spans 16 amino acids. The germline CDR1 and CDR2 sequences are SGHAT and FQNNGV. V shed 2 bases and J shed 2 bases, with 16 bases lying between them. As DNA, the CDR3 is TGTGCCAGCAGCTTAAATTTTGTCGGCAGAACCTACGAGCAGTACTTC. This encodes CASSLNFVGRTYEQYF. Based on the CDR3 plus reference TRBV11-2 and TRBJ2-7, the full variable domain is EAGVAQSPRYKIIEKRQSVAFWCNPISGHATLYWYQQILGQGPKLLIQFQNNGVVDDSQLPKDRFSAERLKGVDSTLKIQPAKLEDSAVYLCASSLNFVGRTYEQYFGPGTRLTVT.

The V call is TRBV29-1, the J call TRBJ2-6; 9 bases fit TRBD1. V shed 4 bases, J shed 2 bases, and the junction held 6 bases outside the gene matches. The germline CDR1 and CDR2 sequences are SQVTM and ANQGSEA. CDR3 length equals 16 residues. CDR3 loop: CSVAGTGSTGANVLTF. As DNA, the CDR3 is TGCAGCGTTGCGGGGACAGGGAGCACTGGGGCCAACGTCCTGACTTTC.

The V call is TRBV5-1, the J call TRBJ1-1; possible D gene TRBD1, 6 bases. The ends were cut back, 2 bases at V and 0 bases at J, with 8 bases in the middle. Germline CDR1 and CDR2: SGHRS and YFSETQ. This CDR3 contains 14 residues. The CDR3 DNA reads TGCGCCAGCAGCTTTGGGGACATGAACACTGAAGCTTTCTTT. This codes for CASSFGDMNTEAFF. Using reference TRBV5-1 and TRBJ1-1 for the parts outside the CDR3, the full variable domain is KAGVTQTPRYLIKTRGQQVTLSCSPISGHRSVSWYQQTPGQGLQFLFEYFSETQRNKGNFPGRFSGRQFSNSRSEMNVSTLELGDSALYLCASSFGDMNTEAFFGQGTRLTVV.

The chain carries TRBV5-1 and TRBJ2-5, with 11 nucleotides matching TRBD2. The CDR3 loop spans 17 amino acids. Germline CDR1 reads SGHRS; CDR2 reads YFSETQ. V lost 3 bases to trimming and J lost 5 bases; unmatched junction nucleotides: 12. CDR3 coding DNA: TGCGCCAGCAGCTCGTTGACTAGCGGGATGTCGGGGGAGACCCAGTACTTC. Encoded protein: CASSSLTSGMSGETQYF.

V gene TRBV20-1 combines with J gene TRBJ2-7; TRBD2 matches 8 bases. The V segment lost 5 bases and the J segment 6 bases; nucleotides outside the gene matches: 3. The germline gives CDR1 DFQATT, CDR2 SNEGSKA (reference sequence). CDR3 size: 11 residues. This chain's CDR3 is CSAGGRSEQYF. The CDR3 DNA reads as TGCAGTGCTGGCGGGAGGTCCGAGCAGTACTTC.

The CDR3 DNA reads as TGTGCCAGCAGTCCAGGACTAGCGGAGGCGGGGTACAATGAGCAGTTCTTC. It encodes CASSPGLAEAGYNEQFF. This chain joins TRBV27 and TRBJ2-1; 10 bases agree with TRBD2. The germline CDR1 and CDR2 sequences are MNHEY and SMNVEV (reference sequence). J gave up 4 bases and V 5 bases, and 11 bases lay outside the gene matches. The CDR3 contains 17 residues.

CDR3 bases: TGTGCCAGCAGTGCCAACAGGGGGGCCTACGAGCAGTACTTC. Translating gives CASSANRGAYEQYF. The chain employs TRBV6-1 and TRBJ2-7; TRBD1 matches at 8 bases. Germline assignment: CDR1 MNHNS and CDR2 SASEGT. This CDR3 has 14 residues. Unmatched junction bases numbered 4, after V lost 4 bases and J lost 2 bases.

V gene TRBV15 combines with J gene TRBJ1-4; D unclear. V dropped 8 bases and J dropped 2 bases, with 15 bases sitting between them. The CDR3 runs to 15 residues. The V gene's germline CDR1 is LNHNV and CDR2 YYDKDF (reference sequence). CDR3 protein: CATRADPRTNEKLFF. The CDR3 DNA is TGTGCCACCCGGGCAGACCCGAGGACTAATGAAAAACTGTTTTTT.

This chain connects TRBV20-1 to TRBJ2-7, with 8 bases matching TRBD1. J was trimmed by 3 bases and V by 6 bases; bases with no gene match: 16. Germline V lookup: CDR1 DFQATT, CDR2 SNEGSKA (reference sequence). The CDR3 has 16 amino acids. This chain's CDR3 is CSATRLGQGAFYEQYF. The CDR3 nucleotides are TGCAGTGCGACGCGTCTTGGGCAGGGGGCGTTCTACGAGCAGTACTTC.